This paragraph reports one T cell receptor beta chain. These data belong to a study of T cell changes during pregnancy in multiple sclerosis. Profiling relied on immunoSEQ multiplex PCR, and the TCRdb table lists in-frame clones only, not all of them. The sample contains around 52,000 clones, approximately 87% of which appear only once. The V end lost 2 bases, the J end lost 1 base, and 12 bases lay between the germline ends. This CDR3 is built from 15 residues. Germline CDR1 is SGHRS and CDR2 is YFSETQ. The sequenced sample was peripheral blood from another person, used as feeder cells. The receptor comes from a human donor whose cells served as feeder cells for cultures in a pregnancy study. The chain links TRBV5-1 to TRBJ1-1; D not resolved. The CDR3 nucleotides are TGCGCCAGCAGCTTAGTTCCGGGCACGAACACTGAAGCTTTCTTT. As protein: CASSLVPGTNTEAFF.